Sequencing of this T cell receptor beta chain was carried out in a study of cytomegalovirus exposure and HLA in healthy donors. V gave up 5 bases and J gave up 4 bases; unmatched junction bases: 17. This CDR3 is 18 amino acids long. The germline V gene encodes CDR1 MNHEY and CDR2 SMNVEV (reference sequence). Primers: 60 Vbeta forward and 13 Jbeta reverse. Assay used: immunoSEQ multiplex PCR; TCRdb lists only in-frame clones, some missing. The sample carries 110,000 or so clones, under 85% recorded once. The genes are TRBV27 and TRBJ1-5; 7 bases map to TRBD1. The source material was PBMCs. This clonotype was sampled from a man aged 18 to 29 in good health and CMV-seronegative. As DNA, the CDR3 is TGTGCCAGCAGTCCCCATACTTCAGGGGGTGGAGGGAATCAGCCCCAGCATTTT. Its protein product is CASSPHTSGGGGNQPQHF.